The subject of this entry is one T cell receptor (beta chain). Preparation of the TCRbeta library used unique molecular identifiers. From the PCR reads, TCRdb called clonotypes with MiXCR, one entry per CDR3 protein. Of hundreds of thousands of distinct CDR3 sequences in the sample, about an eighth were seen once. The data originate from a study of T-cell reconstitution after alpha-beta-depleted transplantation in children. The material sequenced was PBMCs, taken before TCRalphabeta/CD19-depleted stem cell transplant. The source is a girl aged 2 to 10 with congenital amegakaryocytic thrombocytopenia, due to receive a stem cell transplant.

The CDR3 here is CASSLGRRRSYNEQFF. CDR3 sequence (DNA): TGTGCCAGCAGCTTGGGGCGGCGACGCTCCTACAATGAGCAGTTCTTC. The V and J genes are TRBV5-6 and TRBJ2-1; D unresolved. Looked up from germline, CDR1 is SGHDT and CDR2 is YYEEEE. Trimming took 0 bases from V and 0 from J, leaving 10 bases between them. CDR3 length: 16 amino acids.